The T cell receptor (beta chain) described here comes from a study of blood T cells in healthy people across ages. About the study: Template switching recovered approximately one barcoded beta molecule for every two T cells.

Losses at the gene ends were 5 bases for V and 4 bases for J; bases not matched to a gene: 7. This CDR3 comprises 14 residues. CDR1 DFQATT and CDR2 SNEGSKA come from the germline V gene (reference sequence). Together with a sample-barcoded 5' primer, a J-beta primer mix was included in a second PCR lasting about 7 to 11 cycles. Tags on each cDNA molecule came from a template-switch adaptor with 12 random nucleotides. A single record per CDR3 protein comes from TCRdb applying MiXCR to the 5' RACE reads. This table holds 1.5 million to 2 million distinct CDR3 sequences, roughly two fifths found once. Study findings and constraints: More naive CD4+ cells and higher diversity marked long-lived donors relative to aged donors.

This clonotype has at least ten counts. What it binds is not known. The rearrangement joins TRBV20-1 to TRBJ2-4, with TRBD2 identical over 8 bases. The sequencing sample was made of blood. The TCR was taken from a human donor in good health. The CDR3 region has the DNA TGCAGTGCTTGCCCAGCGGGGGTAAAAAACATTCAGTACTTC. This translates into CSACPAGVKNIQYF.